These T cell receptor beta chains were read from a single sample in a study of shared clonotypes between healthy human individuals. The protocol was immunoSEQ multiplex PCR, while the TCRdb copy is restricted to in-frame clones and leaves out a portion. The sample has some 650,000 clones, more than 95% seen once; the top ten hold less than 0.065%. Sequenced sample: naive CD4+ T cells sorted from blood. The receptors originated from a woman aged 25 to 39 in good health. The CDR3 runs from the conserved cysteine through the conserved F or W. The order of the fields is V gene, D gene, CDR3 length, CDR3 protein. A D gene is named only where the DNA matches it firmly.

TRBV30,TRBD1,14,CAWSQQGIGGELFF
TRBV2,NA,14,CASRPGTMNTEAFF
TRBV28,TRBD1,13,CASSLLTGAPLTF
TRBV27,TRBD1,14,CASSTYRGKETQYF
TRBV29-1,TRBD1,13,CSVATGVNQPQHF
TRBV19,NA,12,CASSSPGNTIYF
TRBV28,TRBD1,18,CASSARRGTGFAPDTQYF
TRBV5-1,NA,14,CASGWTPSSHEQYF
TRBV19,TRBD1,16,CASNTLAGGRGQPQHF
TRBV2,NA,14,CASGTDLAKNIQYF
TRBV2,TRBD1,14,CASSRTGRDQPQHF
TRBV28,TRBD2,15,CASRTTSGVYNEQFF
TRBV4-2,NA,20,CASSQYLRGQTSSGANVLTF
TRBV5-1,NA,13,CASSLQANYGYTF
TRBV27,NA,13,CASSPTDSYEQYF
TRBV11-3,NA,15,CASSFTSDSSYEQYF
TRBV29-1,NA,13,CSVVEVPRIEQYF
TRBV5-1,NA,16,CASSLGDRLGTDTQYF
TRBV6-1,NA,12,CASRGGNQPQHF
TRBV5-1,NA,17,CASSPKPGPPNTGELFF
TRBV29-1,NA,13,CSVESPPRDEQYF
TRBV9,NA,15,CASSVVGGIQETQYF